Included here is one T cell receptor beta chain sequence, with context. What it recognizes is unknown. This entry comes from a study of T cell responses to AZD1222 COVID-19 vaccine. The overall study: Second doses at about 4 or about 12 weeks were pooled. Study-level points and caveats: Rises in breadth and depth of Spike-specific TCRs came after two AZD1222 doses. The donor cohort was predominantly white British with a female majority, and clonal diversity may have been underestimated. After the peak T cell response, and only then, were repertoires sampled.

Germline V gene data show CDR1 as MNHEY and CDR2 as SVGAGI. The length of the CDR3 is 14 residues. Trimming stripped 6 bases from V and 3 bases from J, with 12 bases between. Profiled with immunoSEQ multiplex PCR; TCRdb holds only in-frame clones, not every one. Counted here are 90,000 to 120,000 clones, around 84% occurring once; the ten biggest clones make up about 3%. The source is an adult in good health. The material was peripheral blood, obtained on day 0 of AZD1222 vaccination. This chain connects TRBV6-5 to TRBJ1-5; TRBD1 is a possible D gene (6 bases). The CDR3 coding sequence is TGTGCCAGCAGCGACAGACAGGACAATCAGCCCCAGCATTTT. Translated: CASSDRQDNQPQHF.